The rows below give T cell receptor beta chains drawn from one sample of a study of blood T cell repertoires in COVID-19. TCRdb's table, derived via immunoSEQ multiplex PCR, lists solely in-frame clones and lacks some. The sample shows some 250,000 clones, 86% of them seen only once. Sequenced: peripheral blood. The source is a man aged 25 to 45 who had recovered from COVID-19. Each CDR3 is given with its conserved first and last residue. The D gene is left open where the match is weak. Some rows mark clone size as missing; the rest say once, few, many or name a class of expanded clone.

v_call	j_call	clone_size	d_call	cdr3_aa	cdr3_nt
TRBV12-5	TRBJ2-1	-	TRBD2	CASGLDPQASGGGQFF	TGTGCTAGTGGTTTGGACCCCCAGGCTAGCGGGGGGGGGCAGTTCTTC
TRBV5-1	TRBJ1-1	once	TRBD1	CASSAGVDREGAFF	TGCGCCAGCAGCGCCGGTGTGGACAGGGAGGGAGCTTTCTTT
TRBV9	TRBJ1-1	-	-	CASSVGGRTNTEAFF	TGTGCCAGCAGCGTAGGAGGGCGGACGAACACTGAAGCTTTCTTT
TRBV10-1	TRBJ2-6	-	-	CASSTGAGANVLTF	TGCGCCAGCAGTACAGGCGCTGGGGCCAACGTCCTGACTTTC
TRBV9	TRBJ2-2	once	TRBD1	CASRGQSNTGELFF	TGTGCCAGCCGGGGACAGTCGAACACCGGGGAGCTGTTTTTT
TRBV11-3	TRBJ2-3	-	TRBD2	CASSLGVAGGHTDTQYF	TGTGCCAGCAGCTTAGGAGTGGCGGGGGGACACACAGATACGCAGTATTTT
TRBV9	TRBJ2-3	-	TRBD2	CATSGGPLDTQYF	TGTGCCACCTCGGGGGGGCCATTAGATACGCAGTATTTT
TRBV24-1	TRBJ2-1	-	-	CATSDPSRGGQFF	TGTGCCACCAGTGATCCTAGTAGAGGGGGGCAGTTCTTC
TRBV6-5	TRBJ2-2	-	TRBD2	CASFSGPNTGELFF	TGTGCCAGCTTTAGCGGGCCGAACACCGGGGAGCTGTTTTTT
TRBV30	TRBJ1-2	-	TRBD1	CAWSIRTGDFDYGYTF	TGTGCCTGGAGTATCCGGACAGGGGACTTCGACTATGGCTACACCTTC
TRBV7-2	TRBJ1-6	-	-	CASSLGGRGNSPLHF	TGTGCCAGCAGCTTAGGGGGCAGGGGTAATTCACCCCTCCACTTT
TRBV6-5	TRBJ1-1	-	-	CASSYAGNTEAFF	TGTGCCAGCAGTTACGCAGGGAACACTGAAGCTTTCTTT
TRBV4-3	TRBJ1-2	-	TRBD1	CASSRGGHYGYTF	TGCGCCAGCAGCCGAGGGGGCCACTATGGCTACACCTTC
TRBV7-9	TRBJ1-4	-	-	CASSEVVQGRANEKLFF	TGTGCCAGCAGTGAGGTGGTGCAGGGGAGGGCTAATGAAAAACTGTTTTTT
TRBV9	TRBJ1-6	-	TRBD1	CASSSESLGQVVSPLHF	TGTGCCAGCAGCTCGGAATCCCTCGGACAGGTAGTTTCACCCCTCCACTTT
TRBV11-3	TRBJ2-1	-	TRBD1	CASSLGQSGPLNEQFF	TGTGCCAGCAGCTTGGGACAGTCGGGGCCATTGAATGAGCAGTTCTTC
TRBV12-3/TRBV12-4	TRBJ2-7	-	-	CASPSGSYEQYF	TGTGCCAGCCCGTCCGGCTCCTACGAGCAGTACTTC
TRBV7-2	TRBJ2-7	-	-	CASSLEASEYYEQYF	TGTGCCAGCAGCTTAGAGGCTAGTGAATATTACGAGCAGTACTTC
TRBV6-5	TRBJ1-1	once	TRBD1	CASSFLTGGGDEAFF	TGTGCCAGCAGTTTCCTAACAGGGGGCGGAGATGAAGCTTTCTTT
TRBV19	TRBJ1-1	once	-	CATLQANTEAFF	TGTGCCACCTTACAGGCGAACACTGAAGCTTTCTTT
TRBV7-2	TRBJ2-2	-	TRBD2	CASSLIIRGTSIHTGELFF	TGTGCCAGCAGCTTAATTATTAGGGGGACTAGTATCCACACCGGGGAGCTGTTTTTT
TRBV5-4	TRBJ1-1	-	TRBD1	CASSLGRQGGVNTEAFF	TGTGCCAGCAGCTTAGGGAGACAGGGGGGAGTGAACACTGAAGCTTTCTTT
TRBV19	TRBJ1-6	once	-	CATAPAGGFYNSPLHF	TGTGCCACGGCACCGGCGGGGGGCTTCTATAATTCACCCCTCCACTTT
TRBV5-1	TRBJ2-5	-	TRBD1	CASSLTGGETQYF	TGCGCCAGCAGCTTGACAGGGGGAGAGACCCAGTACTTC
TRBV6-5	TRBJ1-5	-	-	CASSYGRDYNQPQHF	TGTGCCAGCAGTTACGGGAGAGATTACAATCAGCCCCAGCATTTT
TRBV11-3	TRBJ2-1	-	TRBD1	CASSSDDRGRNEQFF	TGTGCCAGCAGCTCCGACGACAGGGGACGGAATGAGCAGTTCTTC
TRBV18	TRBJ1-3	-	TRBD1	CASSPDRASSGNTIYF	TGTGCCAGCTCACCAGACAGGGCGAGCTCTGGAAACACCATATATTTT
TRBV2	TRBJ1-2	-	-	CASSPGGTPNYGYTF	TGTGCCAGCTCCCCAGGAGGCACACCCAACTATGGCTACACCTTC
TRBV27	TRBJ2-7	-	-	CASSLGRVGSEQYF	TGTGCCAGCAGTTTAGGCAGGGTAGGGTCCGAGCAGTACTTC
TRBV19	TRBJ1-1	-	-	CASSIGQYHTEAFF	TGTGCCAGTAGTATAGGACAGTACCACACTGAAGCTTTCTTT
TRBV27	TRBJ2-7	-	TRBD2	CASSRERGRDEQYF	TGTGCCAGCTCCCGAGAGCGGGGTCGTGACGAGCAGTACTTC
TRBV9	TRBJ2-7	-	-	CASSVGGDSFYEQYF	TGTGCCAGCAGCGTAGGGGGGGACTCTTTCTACGAGCAGTACTTC
TRBV6-5	TRBJ1-5	-	-	CASSYSSRGWNQPQHF	TGTGCCAGCAGTTACTCGAGTAGGGGCTGGAATCAGCCCCAGCATTTT
TRBV3-1/TRBV3-2	TRBJ2-5	-	TRBD2	CASSQDGGLGKETQYF	TGTGCCAGCAGCCAAGATGGGGGACTAGGGAAAGAGACCCAGTACTTC
TRBV5-6	TRBJ1-1	-	-	CASSLNQGTFF	TGTGCCAGCAGCCTTAACCAGGGGACTTTCTTT
TRBV3-1/TRBV3-2	TRBJ2-7	once	-	CASSLSFGAYEQYF	TGTGCCAGCAGCCTATCTTTTGGAGCCTACGAGCAGTACTTC
TRBV2	TRBJ2-1	-	-	CASSSGPPVQGEQFF	TGTGCCAGCAGTTCAGGGCCACCGGTACAAGGTGAGCAGTTCTTC
TRBV10-1	TRBJ1-1	-	-	CASSDRQAMNTEAFF	TGCGCCAGCAGTGACCGACAGGCAATGAACACTGAAGCTTTCTTT
TRBV11-3	TRBJ1-6	-	-	CASSEYYNSPLHF	TGTGCCAGCAGCGAGTACTATAATTCACCCCTCCACTTT
TRBV28	TRBJ1-2	-	-	CASSLGQSYGYTF	TGTGCCAGCAGTTTAGGACAGAGCTATGGCTACACCTTC
TRBV24-1	TRBJ1-3	-	TRBD1	CATSDSPQGFGNTIYF	TGTGCCACCAGTGATTCCCCACAGGGGTTTGGAAACACCATATATTTT
TRBV11-3	TRBJ2-2	-	TRBD2	CASSTGGASGGAGTGELFF	TGTGCCAGCAGCACGGGAGGCGCTAGCGGGGGGGCCGGAACCGGGGAGCTGTTTTTT
TRBV7-2	TRBJ2-3	-	-	CASSSQSLVGDTQYF	TGTGCCAGCAGCTCGCAGTCCCTAGTCGGAGATACGCAGTATTTT
TRBV7-6	TRBJ2-3	-	TRBD1	CASSPGQALTDTQYF	TGTGCCAGCAGCCCGGGACAGGCCCTCACAGATACGCAGTATTTT
TRBV7-7	TRBJ1-3	-	-	CASSFTRGNTIYF	TGTGCCAGCAGCTTCACTCGCGGAAACACCATATATTTT
TRBV5-1	TRBJ2-7	-	TRBD1	CASSLARVTGSSYEQYF	TGCGCCAGCAGCTTGGCCAGGGTGACAGGGAGCTCCTACGAGCAGTACTTC
TRBV6-6	TRBJ2-6	-	-	CASSRIQGTRISGANVLTF	TGTGCCAGCAGTCGGATACAGGGCACCCGTATCTCTGGGGCCAACGTCCTGACTTTC
TRBV6-2/TRBV6-3	TRBJ1-5	-	TRBD1	CASSYFGQGYQPQHF	TGTGCCAGCAGTTACTTCGGACAGGGCTATCAGCCCCAGCATTTT
TRBV5-1	TRBJ1-1	-	TRBD1	CASSRDSQNTEAFF	TGCGCCAGCAGCAGGGACAGTCAGAACACTGAAGCTTTCTTT
TRBV30	TRBJ1-1	-	-	CAWSGTGKGRTEAFF	TGTGCCTGGAGTGGCACGGGTAAGGGGAGGACTGAAGCTTTCTTT
TRBV13	TRBJ2-1	-	TRBD2	CASSPEGGGAYNEQFF	TGTGCCAGCAGCCCCGAAGGCGGGGGGGCCTACAATGAGCAGTTCTTC
TRBV5-1	TRBJ2-3	-	TRBD2	CARMAGGGEDTQYF	TGCGCCCGCATGGCGGGGGGGGGAGAAGATACGCAGTATTTT
TRBV5-1	TRBJ2-7	-	-	CASSFLQSEQYF	TGCGCCAGCAGCTTTTTACAGTCGGAGCAGTACTTC
TRBV27	TRBJ2-5	once	TRBD1	CASSLGQGAWETQYF	TGTGCCAGCAGTCTAGGACAGGGGGCTTGGGAGACCCAGTACTTC
TRBV28	TRBJ2-5	-	TRBD1	CASSSGGRGETQYF	TGTGCCAGCAGTTCAGGGGGCAGGGGAGAGACCCAGTACTTC
TRBV7-2	TRBJ1-3	-	-	CASSLGGGSGNTIYF	TGTGCCAGCAGCTTAGGGGGCGGCTCTGGAAACACCATATATTTT
TRBV6-5	TRBJ1-5	-	-	CASNGHLRTNQPQHF	TGTGCCAGCAATGGACACCTACGGACCAATCAGCCCCAGCATTTT